This T cell receptor beta chain was documented in a study of cytomegalovirus exposure and HLA in healthy donors. PCR amplification relied on 60 Vbeta primers (plus 13 Jbeta primers). The protocol was immunoSEQ multiplex PCR, while the TCRdb copy is restricted to in-frame clones and leaves out a portion. The table records about 69,000 clones, roughly four fifths of them present only once. Notes on the study in general: Associated with cytomegalovirus, according to the listing, were some 150 TCR beta chains. A later analysis showed HLA-associated TCR beta chains outstripping equally common others in clonal expansion.

Points on this clone: Its target is unknown.

This receptor was obtained from a woman in her fifties or sixties in good health and CMV-seropositive. Material: PBMCs.

The CDR3 protein is CARSWLAGAKNIQYF. The DNA of the CDR3 is TGTGCCAGAAGCTGGTTAGCGGGAGCCAAAAACATTCAGTACTTC. This chain joins TRBV7-5 and TRBJ2-4; the D segment call TRBD2 is taken from the table without a DNA check. TRBV7-5 represents a pseudogene. This CDR3 has 15 residues.